The T cell receptor (beta chain) under discussion was sequenced for a study of T cell changes during pregnancy in multiple sclerosis. The data were produced by immunoSEQ multiplex PCR, yet TCRdb's version contains in-frame clones alone and is incomplete. The table shows under 85,000 clones, with 90% occurring only once. V was clipped by 6 bases and J by 4 bases, with 18 bases between them. The germline V gene encodes CDR1 SNHLY and CDR2 FYNNEI. The CDR3 length is 15 residues. Sequenced material: peripheral blood, taken in the third trimester of pregnancy. The TCR originated in a female donor with multiple sclerosis, enrolled in a pregnancy study. The chain joins TRBV2 to TRBJ1-1; D is possibly TRBD1 (5 bases). CDR3 protein: CASSKRGEASTEAFF. The CDR3 DNA is TGTGCCAGCAGCAAGCGGGGGGAAGCCAGCACTGAAGCTTTCTTT.